Each of the 27 T cell receptor beta chains below was sequenced from the same sample in a study of shared clonotypes between healthy human individuals. The table came from immunoSEQ multiplex PCR; TCRdb's copy has only in-frame clones and leaves some out. Among under 2,500,000 clones listed, nearly 97% were seen once. Sequencing was done on a sample of naive CD4+ T cells sorted from blood. Indicated subset: CD45RA+ positively selected. Every receptor here comes from a man aged 18 to 30 in good health.

The gene calls are TRBV27 and TRBJ2-3, with D perhaps TRBD1 or TRBD2 (5 bases each). Per germline, CDR1 MNHEY and CDR2 SMNVEV (reference sequence). Trimming left V 7 bases short and J 2 bases short, with 13 bases between. This CDR3 has 14 amino acids. Here the CDR3 reads CASTRDGYTDTQYF. Here the CDR3 DNA reads TGTGCCAGCACAAGGGACGGGTACACAGATACGCAGTATTTT.

The J gene is TRBJ2-7, the V gene TRBV10-1; possible D gene TRBD2, 6 bases. The CDR3 covers 15 residues. Germline CDR1 and CDR2: WNHNN and SYGVQD (reference sequence). V was pared by 2 bases and J by 1 base, with 12 bases between. In DNA, the CDR3 is TGCGCCAGCAGTGAGAGCGGGTCGCAGTCCTACGAGCAGTACTTC. It specifies CASSESGSQSYEQYF.

A word on this clone: Other DNA sequences within the sample encode an identical CDR3. This chain connects TRBV6-5 to TRBJ2-3; the match to TRBD2 covers 7 bases. Germline loops: CDR1 MNHEY, CDR2 SVGAGI. J was trimmed by 1 base and V by 2 bases; bases with no gene match: 3. The CDR3 loop spans 15 amino acids. The CDR3 bases are TGTGCCAGCAGTTACCGGCTAGCGGGCACAGATACGCAGTATTTT. Its protein product is CASSYRLAGTDTQYF.

This clone was seen a handful of times. This sequence joins TRBV19 and TRBJ2-2, with D possibly matching TRBD1 (6 bases). V shed 5 bases and J shed 5 bases, with 9 bases lying between them. Germline V lookup: CDR1 LNHDA, CDR2 SQIVND (reference sequence). The CDR3 has 13 residues. CDR3 sequence: CASSVTGTGELFF. As DNA, the CDR3 is TGTGCCAGTAGTGTCACAGGGACCGGGGAGCTGTTTTTT.

The chain employs TRBV5-1 and TRBJ2-7; 7 nucleotides align to TRBD2. From germline, CDR1 is SGHRS and CDR2 YFSETQ. V trimming: 0 bases; J trimming: 4 bases; junction bases outside the gene matches: 7. The CDR3 covers 15 residues. This chain's CDR3 is CASSLAGSGVYEQYF. The CDR3 DNA follows: TGCGCCAGCAGCTTGGCGGGCAGCGGGGTGTACGAGCAGTACTTC.

CDR3 in DNA: TGTGCCTGGAGTGGTGACAGGGGGATAAAAACTGAAGCTTTCTTT. As protein: CAWSGDRGIKTEAFF. The V and J genes are TRBV30 and TRBJ1-1, with TRBD1 matching over 9 bases. V shed 1 base, J shed 5 bases, and the junction held 8 bases outside the gene matches. Germline-derived CDR1 and CDR2 are GTSNPN and SVGIG (reference sequence). The CDR3 spans 15 residues.

CDR3 sequence reads: CSVAQLAGGPHNEQFF. The CDR3 nucleotides read TGCAGCGTTGCCCAACTAGCGGGAGGTCCCCACAATGAGCAGTTCTTC. The V call is TRBV29-1, the J call TRBJ2-1; 12 bases are a match to TRBD2. This CDR3 comprises 16 residues. Trimming cost V 4 bases and J 5 bases; bases outside gene matches: 9. Per germline, CDR1 SQVTM and CDR2 ANQGSEA.

V and J are TRBV2 and TRBJ1-2; TRBD1 is a possible D gene (5 bases). With 4 bases removed from V and 3 bases from J, the gap between germline ends came to 12 bases. This CDR3 is 14 amino acids long. Germline V lookup: CDR1 SNHLY, CDR2 FYNNEI. CDR3 nucleotide sequence: TGTGCCAGCAGTGCGGGGGTTTTCGACTATGGCTACACCTTC. Amino acids: CASSAGVFDYGYTF.

Only one count was recorded for this clone. The chain combines TRBV14 with TRBJ2-1, with TRBD2 matching 8 bases. V trimming: 0 bases; J trimming: 7 bases; junction bases outside the gene matches: 8. The CDR3 spans 16 residues. The V gene's germline CDR1 is SGHDN and CDR2 FVKESK. Here the CDR3 DNA reads TGTGCCAGCAGCCAAGATCTTGGCGGGAGGTCGAATGAGCAGTTCTTC. This gives the protein CASSQDLGGRSNEQFF.

This clone was seen only once. The rearrangement links TRBV27 to TRBJ2-3; TRBD2 aligns across 13 bases. Trimming removed 5 bases from V and 0 bases from J; junction bases left unmatched: 11. CDR1 and CDR2 (germline): MNHEY, SMNVEV (reference sequence). The CDR3 is made up of 19 amino acids. The DNA for the CDR3 is TGTGCCAGCAGTCTAGGGACTAGCGGGATATGGGCTAGCACAGATACGCAGTATTTT. Translating it yields CASSLGTSGIWASTDTQYF.

The chain uses TRBV2 and TRBJ2-1, with D perhaps matching TRBD2 (6 bases). Germline V gene lookup returns CDR1 SNHLY and CDR2 FYNNEI. Trimming removed 7 bases from V and 4 bases from J, with 14 bases in between. The CDR3 spans 14 residues. The CDR3 loop reads CASKRAVGYNEQFF. Here the CDR3 DNA reads TGTGCCAGCAAGCGGGCGGTAGGGTACAATGAGCAGTTCTTC.

The chain recombines TRBV7-9 with TRBJ2-7; maybe TRBD1 (5 bases). The CDR3 runs to 12 residues. CDR1 and CDR2 (germline): SEHNR, FQNEAQ (reference sequence). V dropped 9 bases and J dropped 12 bases, with 21 bases sitting between them. The CDR3 here is CASTAPGQGPYF. For the CDR3, the DNA is TGTGCCAGTACAGCCCCCGGGCAGGGCCCGTACTTC.

This chain joins TRBV5-4 and TRBJ2-7, with 10 positions matching TRBD2. Germline assignment: CDR1 SGHNT and CDR2 YYREEE (reference sequence). Trimming cost V 4 bases and J 3 bases; bases outside gene matches: 7. This CDR3 comprises 15 residues. CDR3: CASSGGLADRYEQYF. CDR3 DNA: TGTGCCAGCAGCGGAGGACTAGCGGACCGCTACGAGCAGTACTTC.

V gene TRBV19 combines with J gene TRBJ1-4; TRBD1 might be the D (5 bases). The V gene's germline CDR1 is LNHDA and CDR2 SQIVND (reference sequence). V lost 5 bases and J lost 0, with 16 bases in between. This CDR3 is built from 17 residues. The CDR3 region has the DNA TGTGCCAGTAGTTCTCCGGGACGGGGTGCAACTAATGAAAAACTGTTTTTT. Protein sequence: CASSSPGRGATNEKLFF.

The genes are TRBV25-1 and TRBJ2-5; possibly TRBD2 for D (5 bases). This CDR3 spans 14 amino acids. The V and J ends lost 0 bases and 2 bases respectively, with 7 bases between them. CDR1 and CDR2 (germline): MGHDK, SYGVNS. CDR3 nucleotides: TGTGCCAGCAGTGAATATCGGGGACAAGAGACCCAGTACTTC. This encodes CASSEYRGQETQYF. Complete variable domain (other parts from reference TRBV25-1 and TRBJ2-5): EADIYQTPRYLVIGTGKKITLECSQTMGHDKMYWYQQDPGMELHLIHYSYGVNSTEKGDLSSESTVSRIRTEHFPLTLESARPSHTSQYLCASSEYRGQETQYFGPGTRLLVL.

This sequence joins TRBV29-1 and TRBJ1-1; a possible D gene is TRBD1 (5 bases). Germline-derived CDR1 and CDR2 are SQVTM and ANQGSEA. The V and J ends lost 7 bases and 5 bases respectively, with 17 bases between them. The CDR3 consists of 13 residues. The DNA for the CDR3 is TGCAGCGCTAAGTTAGCGGGGCGGACTGAAGCTTTCTTT. As protein: CSAKLAGRTEAFF.

The chain has TRBV30 and TRBJ1-1; TRBD1 is a possible D gene (6 bases). CDR1 is GTSNPN, CDR2 SVGIG, per germline (reference sequence). The CDR3 runs to 14 residues. Trimming removed 0 bases from V and 3 bases from J, with 11 bases in between. CDR3 sequence reads: CAWSVRNRDTEAFF. The CDR3, as DNA: TGTGCCTGGAGTGTTAGAAACAGGGACACTGAAGCTTTCTTT. The complete variable domain, with remaining parts taken from reference TRBV30 and TRBJ1-1, reads SQTIHQWPATLVQPVGSPLSLECTVEGTSNPNLYWYRQAAGRGLQLLFYSVGIGQISSEVPQNLSASRPQDRQFILSSKKLLLSDSGFYLCAWSVRNRDTEAFFGQGTRLTVV.

This chain joins TRBV20-1 and TRBJ2-3; no definite D call. Germline V lookup: CDR1 DFQATT, CDR2 SNEGSKA (reference sequence). The CDR3 contains 11 residues. V dropped 6 bases and J dropped 6 bases, with 10 bases sitting between them. DNA of the CDR3: TGCAGTGCAAAGATTGTCGATACGCAGTATTTT. Translating gives CSAKIVDTQYF.

The gene calls are TRBV5-6 and TRBJ2-3; weak D call: TRBD1 (6 bases). V lost 1 base, J lost 2 bases, and 11 bases lay in between. The V gene's germline CDR1 is SGHDT and CDR2 YYEEEE. CDR3 length: 15 residues. The CDR3: CASSLQDRDTDTQYF. CDR3 bases: TGTGCCAGCAGCTTGCAGGACAGAGACACAGATACGCAGTATTTT.

The chain has TRBV7-2 and TRBJ1-6, with TRBD1 matching over 7 bases. V gave up 5 bases and J gave up 9 bases; unmatched junction bases: 7. The CDR3 length is 14 residues. CDR1 is SGHTA, CDR2 FQGNSA, per germline. Written as DNA, the CDR3 is TGTGCCAGCAGCCCCGACAGGGCGCCTTCACCCCTCCACTTT. Translating it yields CASSPDRAPSPLHF.

V is TRBV30 and J is TRBJ2-3; D unclear. Germline values: CDR1 GTSNPN, CDR2 SVGIG (reference sequence). This CDR3 contains 12 residues. Trimming stripped 2 bases from V and 11 bases from J, with 14 bases between. CDR3 region: CAWSFDTLVQYF. CDR3 coding DNA: TGTGCCTGGAGTTTCGACACTTTAGTGCAGTATTTT.

The table lists this clone with a count of one. The V gene is TRBV30, the J gene TRBJ1-6, with D unresolved. The V end lost 2 bases, the J end lost 0 bases, and 8 bases lay between the germline ends. The CDR3 has 15 residues. The V gene's germline CDR1 is GTSNPN and CDR2 SVGIG (reference sequence). CDR3 residues: CAWSRRSSYNSPLHF. The DNA for the CDR3 is TGTGCCTGGAGTCGCAGGAGCTCCTATAATTCACCCCTCCACTTT. The full variable domain, completed using reference TRBV30 and TRBJ1-6, is SQTIHQWPATLVQPVGSPLSLECTVEGTSNPNLYWYRQAAGRGLQLLFYSVGIGQISSEVPQNLSASRPQDRQFILSSKKLLLSDSGFYLCAWSRRSSYNSPLHFGNGTRLTVT.

The V call is TRBV11-3, the J call TRBJ1-1; 7 positions agree with TRBD1. CDR3 size: 15 residues. Germline CDR1 is SGHNT and CDR2 is YENEEA. Germline trimming cut 6 bases from V and 3 bases from J; bases unmatched to any gene: 10. CDR3 region: CASSPGGQGHTEAFF. Here the CDR3 DNA reads TGTGCCAGCAGTCCAGGGGGGCAGGGCCACACTGAAGCTTTCTTT.

This chain links TRBV6-6 with TRBJ2-1; 7 bases align to TRBD2. V dropped 7 bases and J dropped 4; count of bases not matched to a gene: 13. The CDR3 length is 16 residues. Germline CDR1 and CDR2: MNHNY and SVGAGI (reference sequence). DNA of the CDR3: TGTGCCAGCACCCCAAGAGGGCTAGCGGCTTACAATGAGCAGTTCTTC. Protein: CASTPRGLAAYNEQFF.

The chain is built from TRBV7-2 and TRBJ2-7; 9 bases match TRBD1. The CDR3 is 16 residues long. CDR1 is SGHTA and CDR2 is FQGNSA in the germline V gene. Unmatched junction bases numbered 8, after V lost 3 bases and J lost 2 bases. The CDR3 spells CASSFTGGEFPYEQYF. In DNA form, the CDR3 reads TGTGCCAGCAGCTTCACAGGGGGCGAATTTCCCTACGAGCAGTACTTC.

This chain uses TRBV5-1 with TRBJ2-2; possibly TRBD1 for D (6 bases). Germline V gene sequence: CDR1 SGHRS, CDR2 YFSETQ. The CDR3 is 14 amino acids. V lost 5 bases, J lost 6 bases, and 14 bases lay in between. The chain's CDR3 is CASSVEQGAGELFF. CDR3 sequence (DNA): TGCGCCAGCAGTGTAGAACAGGGCGCCGGGGAGCTGTTTTTT. The whole variable domain, remainder taken from reference TRBV5-1 and TRBJ2-2, is KAGVTQTPRYLIKTRGQQVTLSCSPISGHRSVSWYQQTPGQGLQFLFEYFSETQRNKGNFPGRFSGRQFSNSRSEMNVSTLELGDSALYLCASSVEQGAGELFFGEGSRLTVL.

The chain uses TRBV5-4 and TRBJ1-2; no definite D call. The CDR3 is 14 residues long. The germline V gene encodes CDR1 SGHNT and CDR2 YYREEE (reference sequence). Trimming pared 0 bases from V and 5 bases from J, leaving 11 bases between. CDR3 coding DNA: TGTGCCAGCAGCTTGGCCAATCTGGGATATGGCTACACCTTC. This sequence encodes CASSLANLGYGYTF. The full variable domain, in which reference TRBV5-4 and TRBJ1-2 provide the parts outside the CDR3, is ETGVTQSPTHLIKTRGQQVTLRCSSQSGHNTVSWYQQALGQGPQFIFQYYREEENGRGNFPPRFSGLQFPNYSSELNVNALELDDSALYLCASSLANLGYGYTFGSGTRLTVV.